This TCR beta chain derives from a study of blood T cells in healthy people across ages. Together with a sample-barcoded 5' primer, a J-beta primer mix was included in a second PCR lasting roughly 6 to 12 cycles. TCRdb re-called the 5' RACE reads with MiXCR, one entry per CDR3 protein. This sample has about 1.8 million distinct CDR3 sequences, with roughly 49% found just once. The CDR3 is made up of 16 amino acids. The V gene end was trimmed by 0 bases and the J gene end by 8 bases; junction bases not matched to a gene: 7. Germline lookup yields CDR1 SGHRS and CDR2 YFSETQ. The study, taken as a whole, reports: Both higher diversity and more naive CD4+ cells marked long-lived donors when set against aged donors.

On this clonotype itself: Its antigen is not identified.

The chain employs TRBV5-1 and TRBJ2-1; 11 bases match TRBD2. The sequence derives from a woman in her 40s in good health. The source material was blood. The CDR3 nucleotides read TGCGCCAGCAGCTTGGTAGCGGGGGGGCCTGGTGATGAGCAGTTCTTC. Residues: CASSLVAGGPGDEQFF.